This TCR beta chain was sequenced for a study of molecular identifiers for immune sequencing clone quantification. Generation of bulk TCR libraries relied on previously described methods and listed TCR primers. Using its own MiXCR run on the PCR reads, TCRdb lists one record per CDR3 protein. This sample has about 100,000 distinct CDR3 sequences, with over 30% found just once. Source material for naive CD8 libraries was roughly 18,000 to 1,000,000 sorted cells, with 10%, 30% or 50% RNA. CD8+CD4-CCR7+CD45RA+ sorting gave the naive CD8 T cells. This clonotype was detected ten times or more. Per germline, CDR1 SGHVS and CDR2 FQNEAQ. Trimming cost V 5 bases and J 6 bases, with 21 bases left between them. The CDR3 loop spans 16 amino acids.

This chain connects TRBV7-8 to TRBJ2-3; D may be TRBD1 (6 bases). Sample: naive CD8+ T cells from blood, with Jurkat cell RNA spiked in. Subset reported: FACS-sorted CD8+CD4-CCR7+CD45RA+ naive T cells. The receptor comes from a human donor in good health. Some libraries in this study had Jurkat cell RNA spiked in. CDR3 bases: TGTGCCAGCAGCACCGGGACATGGGCTTTTACGGATACGCAGTATTTT. Translation gives CASSTGTWAFTDTQYF.